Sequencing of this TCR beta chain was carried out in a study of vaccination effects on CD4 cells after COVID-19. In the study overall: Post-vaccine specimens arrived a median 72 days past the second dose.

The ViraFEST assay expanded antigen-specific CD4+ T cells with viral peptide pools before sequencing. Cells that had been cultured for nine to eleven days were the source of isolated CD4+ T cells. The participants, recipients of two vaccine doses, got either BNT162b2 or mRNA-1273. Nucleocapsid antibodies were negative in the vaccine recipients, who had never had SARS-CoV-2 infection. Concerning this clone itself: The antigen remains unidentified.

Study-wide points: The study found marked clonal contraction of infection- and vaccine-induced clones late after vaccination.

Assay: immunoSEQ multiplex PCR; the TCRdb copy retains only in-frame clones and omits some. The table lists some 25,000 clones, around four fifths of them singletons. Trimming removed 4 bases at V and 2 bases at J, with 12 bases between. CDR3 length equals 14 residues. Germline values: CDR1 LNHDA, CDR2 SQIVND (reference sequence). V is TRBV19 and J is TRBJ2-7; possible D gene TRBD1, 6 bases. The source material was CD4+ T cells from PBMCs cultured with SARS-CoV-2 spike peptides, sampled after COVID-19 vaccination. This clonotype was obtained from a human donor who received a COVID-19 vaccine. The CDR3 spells CASSRGQGTYEQYF. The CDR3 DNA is TGTGCCAGTAGTAGGGGTCAGGGGACCTACGAGCAGTACTTC.